This is a list of T cell receptor beta chains from one sample in a study of cytomegalovirus exposure and HLA in healthy donors. Using immunoSEQ multiplex PCR, the repertoire was profiled, and TCRdb retains in-frame clones only, with some absent. The sample contains about 130,000 clones, approximately 78% of which appear only once. The sample consisted of PBMCs. The receptors originated from a man aged 40-55 years in good health and CMV-seronegative. The CDR3 runs from the conserved cysteine through the conserved F or W. A D gene is named only where the DNA matches it firmly. Clone size appears in some rows only: once, few, many, or a class for an expanded clone.

TRBD1 TRBJ1-5 TRBV6-1 NA TGTGCCACCAATCTCCGGGACAGGGGCGATCAGCCCCAGCATTTT CATNLRDRGDQPQHF
NA TRBJ2-7 TRBV7-9 NA TGTGCCAGCAGCCCCGGGGACTTCGTGAGCTCCTACGAGCAGTACTTC CASSPGDFVSSYEQYF
NA TRBJ2-1 TRBV9 NA TGTGCCAGCAGCGTAGCCGCGGGGGCCGAGCAGTTCTTC CASSVAAGAEQFF
NA TRBJ1-1 TRBV11-2 NA TGTGCCAGCAGCCCGGGGGGGGGCTTAAGGGCTTTCTTT CASSPGGGLRAFF
NA TRBJ2-3 TRBV28 NA TGTGCCAGCAGTTTGCCTAGCTTAAGCAGGGATACGCAGTATTTT CASSLPSLSRDTQYF
NA TRBJ1-5 TRBV27 NA TGTGCCAGCAGTTGGGCCGGGGGTCAGCCCCAGCATTTT CASSWAGGQPQHF
TRBD2 TRBJ2-2 TRBV19 NA TGTGCCAGTAGTCCAGCGGGGGGATCCGGGGAGCTGTTTTTT CASSPAGGSGELFF
TRBD1 TRBJ2-3 TRBV9 NA TGTGCCAGTCAAGGACAGGGGGGCACAGATACGCAGTATTTT CASQGQGGTDTQYF
NA TRBJ1-2 TRBV2 few TGTGCCAGCAGTTGGAGAGGTAACGGCTACACCTTC CASSWRGNGYTF
TRBD1 TRBJ1-3 TRBV7-8 NA TGTGCCAGCAGCTACTCCGGGACAGAAAAAAACACCATATATTTT CASSYSGTEKNTIYF
NA TRBJ2-3 TRBV4-2 few TGTGCCAGCAGCGAACCCAGGCGGGGAGATACGCAGTATTTT CASSEPRRGDTQYF
NA TRBJ2-2 TRBV28 NA TGTGCCAGCAGTTCTCAGGGTGGCACCGGGGAGCTGTTTTTT CASSSQGGTGELFF
TRBD1 TRBJ1-6 TRBV6-5 NA TGCGCCAGCAGTTATGGAGGGACAGGGGGTTTAAGGCCCCTCCACTTT CASSYGGTGGLRPLHF
NA TRBJ2-3 TRBV6-6 NA TGTGCCAGCAGTTCCCCGACAGATAGCACAGATACGCAGTATTTT CASSSPTDSTDTQYF
TRBD1 TRBJ1-2 TRBV7-2 NA TGTGCCAGCAGCCTGAACAGGGGCCCGAACTATGGCTACACCTTC CASSLNRGPNYGYTF
NA TRBJ2-7 TRBV13 NA TGTGCCAGCAGACTAAACGGCGATCCTACCTACGAGCAGTACTTC CASRLNGDPTYEQYF
TRBD2 TRBJ2-3 TRBV7-2 NA TGTGCCAGCAGCTCAGGGACTAGCGGGGGGGTCACAGATACGCAGTATTTT CASSSGTSGGVTDTQYF